This T cell receptor (beta chain) was captured by sequencing in a study of shared clonotypes between healthy human individuals. Trimming removed 2 bases from V and 4 bases from J, with 11 bases in between. CDR3 length: 14 residues. Per germline, CDR1 MNHNS and CDR2 SASEGT. Broader study findings: All-four-donor shared clonotypes had higher generation probabilities than non-shared clonotypes did. Researchers sampled blood only, noting tissue repertoires likely differ. How much donors shared clonotypes was expected to be affected by sequencing depth. The diversity represented, both genetic and in exposure history, was limited by few donors.

Turning to this clone: Antigen specificity is unknown.

Here immunoSEQ multiplex PCR was the method, and the copy in TCRdb shows in-frame clones only, minus some. Among roughly 2.6 million clones listed, 85% to 95% were seen once. Source material: naive CD4+ T cells sorted from blood. Described subset: CD45RA+ positively selected. This chain uses TRBV6-1 with TRBJ1-2, with unresolved D. The sequence derives from a man younger than 35 in good health. The CDR3 sequence: CASSENRPAYGYTF. DNA for the CDR3: TGTGCCAGCAGTGAAAATCGGCCGGCCTATGGCTACACCTTC.